The 3 T cell receptor beta chains given below trace back to one sample, sequenced in a study of PD-1 blockade in classical Hodgkin lymphoma (dated by TCRdb to 2020 to 2022). The time point label of this sample denotes: cycle 1 day 1 (C1D1), immediately before nivolumab initiation. Every trial patient had relapsed following autologous stem cell transplantation, and prior brentuximab vedotin exposure was what differed among cohorts A, B and C. Receptors were amplified or captured by the immunoSEQ multiplex PCR assay. TCRdb's version of the immuneACCESS table is confined to in-frame rearrangements and falls short of the full clone set. An unresolved V gene accounts for under half of the shortfall where checked; the remainder is of unknown origin. The sample data list under 95,000 clones, and 85% to 95% of these were observed just once. 7.5% to 9.5% of the sample comes from the top ten. The sample consisted of peripheral blood mononuclear cells (PBMCs), taken at baseline. The receptors shown here come from a human donor with classical Hodgkin lymphoma.

The chain has TRBV7-2 and TRBJ1-4; D is unresolved. This CDR3 region has 14 residues. CDR1 is SGHTA and CDR2 is FQGNSA in the germline V gene. V lost 1 base, J lost 8 bases, and 11 bases lay in between. The DNA of the CDR3 is TGTGCCAGCAGCTTAGGTCCGTATGGGGAAAAACTGTTTTTT. Its translation: CASSLGPYGEKLFF.

The chain couples TRBV5-5 to TRBJ2-3; 9 bases align to TRBD2. Germline values: CDR1 SGHKS, CDR2 YYEKEE (reference sequence). The CDR3 totals 15 residues. The V and J ends lost 4 bases and 6 bases, in that order; junction bases with no gene match: 9. CDR3 sequence reads: CASSRLADSTDTQYF. The CDR3 nucleotides are TGTGCCAGCAGCCGACTAGCGGATTCCACTGATACGCAGTATTTT. The whole variable domain, filled in from reference TRBV5-5 and TRBJ2-3, reads DAGVTQSPTHLIKTRGQQVTLRCSPISGHKSVSWYQQVLGQGPQFIFQYYEKEERGRGNFPDRFSARQFPNYSSELNVNALLLGDSALYLCASSRLADSTDTQYFGPGTRLTVL.

The rearrangement uses TRBV30 and TRBJ2-2; the match to TRBD1 covers 9 bases. This CDR3 spans 16 amino acids. Germline values: CDR1 GTSNPN, CDR2 SVGIG (reference sequence). Trimming took 3 bases from V and 10 from J; bases not matched to a gene: 15. The CDR3, as DNA: TGTGCCTGGAGCTTTATTGGGGGACAGGGAGGGAAGGAGCTGTTTTTT. This codes for CAWSFIGGQGGKELFF.